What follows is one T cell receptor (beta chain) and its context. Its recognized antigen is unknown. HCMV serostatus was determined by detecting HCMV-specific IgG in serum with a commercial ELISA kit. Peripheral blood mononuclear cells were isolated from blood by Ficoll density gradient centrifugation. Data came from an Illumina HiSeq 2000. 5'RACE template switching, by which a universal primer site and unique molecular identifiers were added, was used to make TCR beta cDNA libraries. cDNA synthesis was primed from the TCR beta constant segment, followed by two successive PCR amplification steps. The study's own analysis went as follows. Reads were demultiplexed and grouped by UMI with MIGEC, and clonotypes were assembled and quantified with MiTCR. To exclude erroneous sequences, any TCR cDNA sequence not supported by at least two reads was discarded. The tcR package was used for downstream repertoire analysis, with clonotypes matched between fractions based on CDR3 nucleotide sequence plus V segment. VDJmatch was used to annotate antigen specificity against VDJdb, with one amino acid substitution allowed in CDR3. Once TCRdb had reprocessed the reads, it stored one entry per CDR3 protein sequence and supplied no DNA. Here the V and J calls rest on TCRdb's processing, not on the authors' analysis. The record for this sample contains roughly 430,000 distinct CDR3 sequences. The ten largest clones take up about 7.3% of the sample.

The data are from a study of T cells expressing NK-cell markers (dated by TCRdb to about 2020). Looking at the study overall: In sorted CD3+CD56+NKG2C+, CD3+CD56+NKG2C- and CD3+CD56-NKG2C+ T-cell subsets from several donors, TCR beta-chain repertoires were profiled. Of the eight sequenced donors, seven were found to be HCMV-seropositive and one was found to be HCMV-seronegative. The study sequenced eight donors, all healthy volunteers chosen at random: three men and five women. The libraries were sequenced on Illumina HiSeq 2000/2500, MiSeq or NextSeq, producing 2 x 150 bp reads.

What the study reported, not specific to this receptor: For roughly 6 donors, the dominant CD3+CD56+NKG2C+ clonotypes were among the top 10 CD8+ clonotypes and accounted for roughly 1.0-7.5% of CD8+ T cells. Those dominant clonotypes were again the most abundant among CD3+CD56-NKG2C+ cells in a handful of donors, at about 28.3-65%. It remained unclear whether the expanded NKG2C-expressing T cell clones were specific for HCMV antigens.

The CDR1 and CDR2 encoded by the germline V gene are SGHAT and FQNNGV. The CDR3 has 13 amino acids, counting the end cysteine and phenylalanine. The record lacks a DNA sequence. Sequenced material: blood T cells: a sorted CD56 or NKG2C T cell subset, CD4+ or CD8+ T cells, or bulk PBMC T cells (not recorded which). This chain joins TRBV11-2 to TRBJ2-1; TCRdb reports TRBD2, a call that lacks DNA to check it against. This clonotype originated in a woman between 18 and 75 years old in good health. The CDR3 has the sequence CASSFSAVAGEFF.